The rows below give T cell receptor beta chains drawn from one sample of a study of cytomegalovirus exposure and HLA in healthy donors. Assay: immunoSEQ multiplex PCR; the TCRdb copy retains only in-frame clones and omits some. The sample has some 150,000 clones; roughly 87% are singletons. Sequenced input: PBMCs. These receptors were collected from a man aged 18-30 years in good health and CMV-seropositive. The CDR3 runs from the conserved cysteine through the conserved F or W. D genes are given only for firm matches. Some rows mark clone size as missing; the rest say once, few, many or name a class of expanded clone.

CASSERAGGSRNEQFF TGTGCCAGCAGTGAACGGGCAGGGGGCAGTCGGAATGAGCAGTTCTTC TRBD1 . TRBJ2-1 TRBV6-1
CASSVTGSNEKLFF TGTGCCAGCAGCGTTACAGGGTCCAATGAAAAACTGTTTTTT . few TRBJ1-4 TRBV9
CATEARNEQFF TGTGCCACCGAGGCACGCAATGAGCAGTTCTTC . . TRBJ2-1 TRBV6-6
CASSQDLGETNYGYTF TGCGCCAGCAGCCAAGATTTAGGGGAAACTAACTATGGCTACACCTTC . . TRBJ1-2 TRBV4-1
CASSLAPYPHQPQHF TGTGCCAGCAGCTTAGCGCCCTATCCGCATCAGCCCCAGCATTTT . . TRBJ1-5 TRBV7-8
CASSGAAGNTIYF TGTGCCAGCAGCGGGGCGGCCGGAAACACCATATATTTT . . TRBJ1-3 TRBV7-9
CAWSVPGQGMIYGYTF TGTGCCTGGAGTGTCCCCGGACAGGGGATGATCTATGGCTACACCTTC TRBD1 few TRBJ1-2 TRBV30
CASSEWGRLNTEAFF TGTGCCAGCAGTGAATGGGGCAGATTGAACACTGAAGCTTTCTTT . . TRBJ1-1 TRBV25-1
CASSQVGTGGYTF TGCGCCAGCAGCCAAGTAGGGACAGGCGGCTACACCTTC TRBD1 . TRBJ1-2 TRBV4-1
CALVVEGSLLYEQYF TGTGCCCTGGTTGTTGAAGGGAGTCTTCTCTACGAGCAGTACTTC . . TRBJ2-7 TRBV6-1
CAWSAGYDQPQHF TGTGCCTGGAGCGCAGGGTACGATCAGCCCCAGCATTTT . . TRBJ1-5 TRBV30
CASSLMWNTEAFF TGTGCTAGCAGCCTTATGTGGAACACTGAAGCTTTCTTT . . TRBJ1-1 TRBV7-7
CASSPRPDFYNEQFF TGCGCCAGCAGCCCCCGCCCGGACTTCTACAATGAGCAGTTCTTC . . TRBJ2-1 TRBV4-1
CASSLARDRGGYTF TGTGCCAGCAGCTTGGCCCGGGACAGAGGAGGCTACACCTTC TRBD1 . TRBJ1-2 TRBV5-4
CASSFGGWNEQFF TGTGCCAGCAGCTTCGGCGGGTGGAATGAGCAGTTCTTC . . TRBJ2-1 TRBV5-4
CASSLQGSGYTF TGTGCCAGCAGTTTGCAGGGCTCTGGCTACACCTTC . . TRBJ1-2 TRBV28
CATSRRDTNTEAFF TGTGCCACCAGCAGGCGCGATACGAACACTGAAGCTTTCTTT . . TRBJ1-1 TRBV15
CASSPGQGAGETQYF TGTGCCAGCTCGCCCGGACAGGGGGCGGGGGAGACCCAGTACTTC TRBD1 . TRBJ2-5 TRBV18
CASSLGQTNQPQHF TGCGCCAGCAGCCTGGGACAGACAAATCAGCCCCAGCATTTT TRBD1 . TRBJ1-5 TRBV4-1
CASSPPGQGREQYF TGTGCCAGCTCACCACCGGGACAGGGAAGGGAGCAGTACTTC TRBD1 . TRBJ2-7 TRBV18
CASSGGITEAFF TGTGCCAGCAGCGGAGGGATAACTGAAGCTTTCTTT . . TRBJ1-1 TRBV13
CASKPGLPSSGNTIYF TGTGCCAGCAAGCCGGGACTTCCGAGCTCTGGAAACACCATATATTTT . . TRBJ1-3 TRBV27
CASRNKGFIIGNNYGYTF TGTGCCAGCAGAAATAAAGGGTTCATTATCGGGAACAACTATGGCTACACCTTC . . TRBJ1-2 TRBV5-4
CASSPAPTGGSGGYTF TGTGCCAGCAGCCCTGCCCCGACAGGGGGCAGCGGTGGCTACACCTTC TRBD1 . TRBJ1-2 TRBV27
CAWSPTGPGNTIYF TGTGCCTGGAGTCCGACAGGTCCTGGAAACACCATATATTTT . . TRBJ1-3 TRBV30
CASSFGAGGFADTQYF TGTGCCAGCAGCTTCGGGGCAGGGGGCTTCGCAGATACGCAGTATTTT TRBD1 . TRBJ2-3 TRBV11-3
CASSVTRTDNYGYTF TGTGCCAGCAGTGTTACCCGGACAGATAACTATGGCTACACCTTC . . TRBJ1-2 TRBV2
CASSLSGGPTQYF TGTGCCAGCAGCTTAAGCGGAGGCCCTACGCAGTATTTT . . TRBJ2-3 TRBV7-3
CASSVAGQQETQYF TGTGCCAGCAGCGTAGCGGGTCAACAAGAGACCCAGTACTTC . . TRBJ2-5 TRBV9
CASSWNTAETQYF TGTGCCAGCAGCTGGAACACAGCCGAGACCCAGTACTTC . . TRBJ2-5 TRBV11-3
CASSPDRGRNEQYF TGCGCCAGCAGCCCCGACAGGGGGAGGAACGAGCAGTACTTC TRBD1 . TRBJ2-7 TRBV5-1
CAISAGGDRNQPQHF TGTGCCATCAGTGCTGGAGGGGATCGCAATCAGCCCCAGCATTTT . . TRBJ1-5 TRBV10-3
CASSFGGRQPQHF TGTGCCAGCAGTTTCGGAGGTCGTCAGCCCCAGCATTTT . . TRBJ1-5 TRBV27
CATSREGTAYEQYF TGTGCCACCAGCAGAGAGGGCACCGCCTACGAGCAGTACTTC . . TRBJ2-7 TRBV15
CAISDSSYEQYF TGTGCCATCAGTGACAGCTCCTACGAGCAGTACTTC . . TRBJ2-7 TRBV10-3
CASSQEGGYTYEQYF TGCGCCAGCAGCCAAGAAGGGGGATACACCTACGAGCAGTACTTC . . TRBJ2-7 TRBV4-1
CASVRTGASGYTF TGTGCCAGTGTTCGGACAGGGGCTTCTGGCTACACCTTC TRBD1 . TRBJ1-2 TRBV19